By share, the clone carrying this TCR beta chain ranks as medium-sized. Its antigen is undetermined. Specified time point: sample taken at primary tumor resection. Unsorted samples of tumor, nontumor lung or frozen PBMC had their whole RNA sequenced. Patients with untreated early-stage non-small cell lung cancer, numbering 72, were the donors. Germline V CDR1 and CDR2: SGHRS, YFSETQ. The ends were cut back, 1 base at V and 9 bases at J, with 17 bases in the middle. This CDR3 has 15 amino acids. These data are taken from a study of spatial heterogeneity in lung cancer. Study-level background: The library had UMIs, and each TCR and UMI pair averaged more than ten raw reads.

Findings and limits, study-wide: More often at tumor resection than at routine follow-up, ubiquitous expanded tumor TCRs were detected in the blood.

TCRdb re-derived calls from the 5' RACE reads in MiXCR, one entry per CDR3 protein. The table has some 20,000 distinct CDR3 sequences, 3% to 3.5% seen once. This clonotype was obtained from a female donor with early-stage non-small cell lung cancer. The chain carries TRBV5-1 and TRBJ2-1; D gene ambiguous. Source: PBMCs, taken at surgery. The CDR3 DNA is TGCGCCAGCAGCTTGTGGAACCTCGTGTCCGGTGAGCAGTTCTTC. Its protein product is CASSLWNLVSGEQFF.